This TCR beta chain was captured in a study of blood T cell repertoires in COVID-19. V was pared by 7 bases and J by 3 bases, with 2 bases of the junction left unmatched. The CDR3 is 12 amino acids. The V gene's germline CDR1 is SGHAT and CDR2 FQNNGV. Generated by immunoSEQ multiplex PCR, the TCRdb table keeps only in-frame clones and is missing some. The sample has 97,000 or so clones, roughly 87% seen once. This receptor was obtained from a woman in her fifties or sixties with COVID-19, enrolled during active disease. The sequenced sample consisted of peripheral blood. The V call is TRBV11-2, the J call TRBJ2-7; 8 nucleotides align to TRBD1. CDR3 bases: TGTGCCAGCACGGGACAGGACTACGAGCAGTACTTC. It is translated as CASTGQDYEQYF.